A selection of T cell receptor beta chains follows, all from one sample in a study of T cell changes during pregnancy in multiple sclerosis. Sequencing used immunoSEQ multiplex PCR; TCRdb keeps in-frame clones, though not all of them. The sample consists of more than 35,000 clones, about 89% of them appearing once. Sequencing used CD4+ T cells from peripheral blood mononuclear cells, obtained in the third trimester of pregnancy. These receptors all stem from a female donor in good health, enrolled as a control in a pregnancy study. Both conserved end residues are part of each CDR3. The order of the fields is D gene, V gene, J gene, clone size, CDR3 DNA, CDR3 protein. D genes are given only for firm matches. The size field is filled for only some rows; it gives once, few, many or a size class.

TRBD2	TRBV7-8	TRBJ2-7	once	TGTGCCAGCAGCTTAGGGCGCGGGGGTCAGGGCTACGAGCAGTACTTC	CASSLGRGGQGYEQYF
TRBD1	TRBV5-6	TRBJ1-2	NA	TGTGCCAGCAGCCCCGAGTATGGGACAGGCTATGGCTACACCTTC	CASSPEYGTGYGYTF
TRBD2	TRBV28	TRBJ2-5	NA	TGTGCCAGCAGGGGGACTAGCGGGGAGACCCAGTACTTC	CASRGTSGETQYF
NA	TRBV28	TRBJ1-1	NA	TGTGCGAGCGGACCCGGGACAATAAACACTGAAGCTTTCTTT	CASGPGTINTEAFF
TRBD1	TRBV4-1	TRBJ2-5	NA	TGCGCCAGCAGAGGGACAGCACAAGAGACCCAGTACTTC	CASRGTAQETQYF
TRBD1	TRBV28	TRBJ1-4	NA	TGTGCCAGCAGCCCACCTCGACAGGGTATGAATGAAAAACTGTTTTTT	CASSPPRQGMNEKLFF
NA	TRBV6-5	TRBJ1-1	NA	TGTGCCAGCAGTACAGGGTTGGTTAGTGAAGCTTTCTTT	CASSTGLVSEAFF
TRBD2	TRBV5-1	TRBJ2-5	NA	TGCGCCAGCAGCCGGTCGGGAGGGGGAGAGACCCAGTACTTC	CASSRSGGGETQYF
NA	TRBV10-3	TRBJ1-4	NA	TGTGCCACCCCAGGACACGGGAATGAAAAACTGTTTTTT	CATPGHGNEKLFF
NA	TRBV7-8	TRBJ2-5	NA	TGTGCCAGCACCTTAGTTCTATTTGCCCAAGAGACCCAGTACTTC	CASTLVLFAQETQYF
TRBD2	TRBV30	TRBJ2-5	NA	TGTGCCCAAACCGGGTCTAGCGGTTCCAGTTACCAAGAGACCCAGTACTTC	CAQTGSSGSSYQETQYF
TRBD2	TRBV6-5	TRBJ2-1	NA	TGTGCCAGCAGTTGGGGAGCGGGAGGCCCATCCAATGAGCAGTTCTTC	CASSWGAGGPSNEQFF
TRBD1	TRBV9	TRBJ2-7	NA	TGTGCCAGCAGCGTCTCCCCCTCGGGACAGACCTACGAGCAGTACTTC	CASSVSPSGQTYEQYF
TRBD1	TRBV6-5	TRBJ2-3	NA	TGTGCCAGCAGTTACTCACCGGACAGGCGCACAGATACGCAGTATTTT	CASSYSPDRRTDTQYF
NA	TRBV28	TRBJ2-1	NA	TGTGCCAGCAGTGGGGGGGGCCTGGTGCCTGAGCAGTTCTTC	CASSGGGLVPEQFF
TRBD2	TRBV10-3	TRBJ2-3	NA	TGTGCCATCAAAACCGGGACTAGCGGGAGGACTAGCACAGATACGCAGTATTTT	CAIKTGTSGRTSTDTQYF
NA	TRBV5-4	TRBJ2-1	NA	TGTGCCAGCAGCTTGTCTGGGGGGAATGAGCAGTTCTTC	CASSLSGGNEQFF
TRBD2	TRBV7-9	TRBJ2-3	NA	TGTGCCAGCAGCTCCCACCTACTAGCGGGGGGTTTAGATACGCAGTATTTT	CASSSHLLAGGLDTQYF
NA	TRBV28	TRBJ1-3	NA	TGTGCCAGCAGTTTAGACAGGCCGGGAAACACCATATATTTT	CASSLDRPGNTIYF
TRBD1	TRBV19	TRBJ2-1	NA	TGTGCCAGTAGCAGGGGGCTTGAGCAGTTCTTC	CASSRGLEQFF
NA	TRBV4-2	TRBJ2-6	NA	TGTGCCAGCAGCCAGGTCTTGCGTTCTGGGGCCAACGTCCTGACTTTC	CASSQVLRSGANVLTF
NA	TRBV29-1	TRBJ2-3	NA	TGCAGCGTTGAAGAAGAGAGCGATACGCAGTATTTT	CSVEEESDTQYF